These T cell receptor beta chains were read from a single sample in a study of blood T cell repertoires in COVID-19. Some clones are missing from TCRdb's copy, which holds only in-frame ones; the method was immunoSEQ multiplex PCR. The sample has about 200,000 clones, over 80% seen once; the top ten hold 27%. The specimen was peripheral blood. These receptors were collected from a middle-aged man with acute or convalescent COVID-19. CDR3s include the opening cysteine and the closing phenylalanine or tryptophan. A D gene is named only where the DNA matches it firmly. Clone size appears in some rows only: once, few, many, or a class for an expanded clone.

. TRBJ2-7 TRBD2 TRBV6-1 TGTGCCAGCAGTGAAGGGCTAGCGGGTGTCTCCTACGAGCAGTACTTC CASSEGLAGVSYEQYF
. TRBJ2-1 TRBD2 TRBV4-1 TGCGCCAGCAGCCACTGGACTAGCGGGAGTTACAATGAGCAGTTCTTC CASSHWTSGSYNEQFF
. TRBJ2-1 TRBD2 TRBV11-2 TGTGCCAGCAGCTTAGATCTAGGGACTAGTTGGGCGTTCTTC CASSLDLGTSWAFF
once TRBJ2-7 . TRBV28 TGTGCCAGCAGCGTAACTCCCGGGTTCGAGCAGTACTTC CASSVTPGFEQYF
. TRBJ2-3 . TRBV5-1 TGCGCCAGCAGCTTCGTCCCCACAGATACGCAGTATTTT CASSFVPTDTQYF
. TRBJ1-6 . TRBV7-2 TGTGCCAGCAGCTTAAGGACAGAGAATAATTCACCCCTCCACTTT CASSLRTENNSPLHF
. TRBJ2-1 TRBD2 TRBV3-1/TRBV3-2 TGTGCCAGCACCGAGACTAGCGGGAGAGTTGGGGGCTACAATGAGCAGTTCTTC CASTETSGRVGGYNEQFF
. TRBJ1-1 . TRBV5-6 TGTGCCAGCAGCAAGAGGGCCAGCTTTAGCATGAACACTGAAGCTTTCTTT CASSKRASFSMNTEAFF
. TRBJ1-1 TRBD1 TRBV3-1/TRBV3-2 TGTGCCAGCAGCCAACCAGGGGGGAACACTGAAGCTTTCTTT CASSQPGGNTEAFF
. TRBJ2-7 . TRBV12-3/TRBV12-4 TGTGCCAGCAGTGGGCAGGCACGCTACGAGCAGTACTTC CASSGQARYEQYF
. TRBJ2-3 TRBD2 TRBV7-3 TGTGCCAGCAGCCCGGGACTAGCGGTAACGTCGGATACGCAGTATTTT CASSPGLAVTSDTQYF
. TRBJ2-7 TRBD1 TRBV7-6 TGTGCCAGCAGCTACGCCGGCTTGGGACAGGGCGGCGAGCAGTACTTC CASSYAGLGQGGEQYF
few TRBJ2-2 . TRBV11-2 TGTGCCAGCAGCTTAGATTGGCAGAACACCGGGGAGCTGTTTTTT CASSLDWQNTGELFF
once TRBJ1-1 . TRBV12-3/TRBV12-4 TGTGCCAGCACATTTCAAATGAACACTGAAGCTTTCTTT CASTFQMNTEAFF
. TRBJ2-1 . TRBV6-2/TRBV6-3 TGTGCCAGCAGTTACTCGGTCACGAGCTCCTACAATGAGCAGTTCTTC CASSYSVTSSYNEQFF
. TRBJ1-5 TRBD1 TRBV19 TGTGCCAGTAGTATTACAGGGGGAGATGAGCATTTT CASSITGGDEHF
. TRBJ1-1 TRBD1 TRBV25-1 TGTGCCAGCAGTGCTCAGGGGGTCACTGAAGCTTTCTTT CASSAQGVTEAFF
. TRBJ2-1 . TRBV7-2 TGTGCCAGCAGCCTCCTGGTGACAGGTGGTAGGTATGAGCAGTTCTTC CASSLLVTGGRYEQFF
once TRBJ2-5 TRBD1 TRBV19 TGTGCCAGTATGAGGACAGGGGGATTCGAGGAGACCCAGTACTTC CASMRTGGFEETQYF
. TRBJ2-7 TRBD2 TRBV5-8 TGTGCCAGCAGCTTGGCCCTGGGAGGGAGATATGGCGAGCAGTACTTC CASSLALGGRYGEQYF
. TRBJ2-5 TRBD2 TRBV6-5 TGTGCCAGCAGTAGCGGGAGTGAGACCCAGTACTTC CASSSGSETQYF
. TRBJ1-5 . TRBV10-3 TGTGCCATCAGGCCAGGGGAGCCCAATCAGCCCCAGCATTTT CAIRPGEPNQPQHF
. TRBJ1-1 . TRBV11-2 TGTGCCAGCAGCTTAGTAATCACTGAAGCTTTCTTT CASSLVITEAFF
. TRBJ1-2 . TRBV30 TGTGCCTGGAATACAGGGAGAGGTGGCTACACCTTC CAWNTGRGGYTF
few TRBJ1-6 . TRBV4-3 TGCGCCAGCAGCCAAACTGGAGGCCCTAATTCACCCCTCCACTTT CASSQTGGPNSPLHF
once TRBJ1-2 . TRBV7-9 TGTGCCAGCAGCTTAGCGGCCTCCGAATACTATGGCTACACCTTC CASSLAASEYYGYTF
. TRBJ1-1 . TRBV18 TGTGCCAGCTCACCAGAGGGTCCCACTGAAGCTTTCTTT CASSPEGPTEAFF